The entry below describes one TCR beta chain. Its antigen is unidentified. CDR1 and CDR2 (germline): SGDLS, YYNGEE. This CDR3 has 15 amino acids. Trimming took off 0 bases at V and 2 bases at J, with 11 bases between the two ends. The data were taken from a study of neoadjuvant anti-PD-1 for oral cavity cancer. The wider study: Patients without progression got a fourth dose around day 43.

Whole-study findings and limits: Post-nivolumab, blood T cell clonality was significantly elevated in non-responders.

The patients had HPV-negative, locally advanced oral cavity squamous cell carcinoma. Blood cells were analyzed directly, without culture or expansion. Repertoires were generated with immunoSEQ multiplex PCR, while TCRdb's copy carries only in-frame clones and drops some. The repertoire holds approximately 6,700 clones, 60% to 80% seen once, with approximately 3.2% in the top ten. This sequence joins TRBV9 and TRBJ2-5; D is ambiguous. The source material was PBMCs, sampled before nivolumab (anti-PD-1) treatment. This clonotype was sampled from a person between 35 and 79 years old with oral cavity squamous cell carcinoma. The CDR3 DNA follows: TGTGCCAGCAGCGTAGGGCTAGTAGAACAAGAGACCCAGTACTTC. Its translation is CASSVGLVEQETQYF.